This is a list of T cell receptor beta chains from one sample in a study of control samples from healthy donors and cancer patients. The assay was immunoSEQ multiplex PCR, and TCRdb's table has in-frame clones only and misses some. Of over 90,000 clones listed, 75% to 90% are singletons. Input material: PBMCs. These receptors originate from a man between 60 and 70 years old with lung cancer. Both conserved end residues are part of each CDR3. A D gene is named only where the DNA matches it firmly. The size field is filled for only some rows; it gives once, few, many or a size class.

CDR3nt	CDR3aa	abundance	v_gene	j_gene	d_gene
TGCGCCAGCAGTGAGACCGCGGGAAACACCATATATTTT	CASSETAGNTIYF	.	TRBV10-1	TRBJ1-3	.
TGTGCCTGGAGCGCTGGACCGCTGCAAAGCCAGCCCCAGCATTTT	CAWSAGPLQSQPQHF	.	TRBV30	TRBJ1-5	.
TGTGCCAGCTCACCCGGACAGAATAATGAAAAACTGTTTTTT	CASSPGQNNEKLFF	.	TRBV18	TRBJ1-4	.
TGTGCCAGCAGCTCCGGACAGGGGACAACTAATGAAAAACTGTTTTTT	CASSSGQGTTNEKLFF	.	TRBV9	TRBJ1-4	TRBD1
TGTGCCTGGCAAGGTTGGGGGTCCAACTCACCCCTCCACTTT	CAWQGWGSNSPLHF	.	TRBV30	TRBJ1-6	.
TGTGCCAGCAGTGAAGCATCGATCAGAGAGCTCTCTGGAAACACCATATATTTT	CASSEASIRELSGNTIYF	.	TRBV6-1	TRBJ1-3	.
TGCGCCAGCAGCTTCTGGGGGGGGGTGGATCAGCCCCAGCATTTT	CASSFWGGVDQPQHF	.	TRBV5-1	TRBJ1-5	.
TGTGCCAGCAGTGAAAGGGGGATGAACACTGAAGCTTTCTTT	CASSERGMNTEAFF	.	TRBV6-1	TRBJ1-1	.
TGTGCCAGCAGCCTAAATGCCCAGGGCCAAGAGACCCAGTACTTC	CASSLNAQGQETQYF	.	TRBV7-7	TRBJ2-5	.
TGTGCCACCAGTGACCGTTGGCGGCCGAGTACGCAGTATTTT	CATSDRWRPSTQYF	.	TRBV24-1	TRBJ2-3	.
TGTGCCACCAGTCCAGCGGGGGGAATCAATGAGCAGTTCTTC	CATSPAGGINEQFF	.	TRBV24-1	TRBJ2-1	TRBD2
TGTGCCAGCCAAAGCGATGGATTCGGCCTCCACCGGGACAATGAGCAGTTCTTC	CASQSDGFGLHRDNEQFF	.	TRBV2	TRBJ2-1	.
TGTGCCACCAGCAGAGATAAGATAGGGGTTCAGCCCCAGCATTTT	CATSRDKIGVQPQHF	.	TRBV15	TRBJ1-5	.
TGCGCCAGCAGCCAAGATGGACCGGGGGGAGATACGCAGTATTTT	CASSQDGPGGDTQYF	.	TRBV4-1	TRBJ2-3	TRBD2
TGTGCCAGCTCACTCCCGGGGGCACGCGCCTATGGCTACACCTTC	CASSLPGARAYGYTF	.	TRBV18	TRBJ1-2	.
TGTGCCAGTAGTATAGATCGGGTCGTGAGCTTCTATGGCTACACCTTC	CASSIDRVVSFYGYTF	.	TRBV19	TRBJ1-2	.
TGTGCCAGCAACGACGTCCCTAGGAGGGACGGGGGCCTACAAGAGACCCAGTACTTC	CASNDVPRRDGGLQETQYF	.	TRBV7-9	TRBJ2-5	.
TGTGCCAGCAGCCCACGGGGTCGGCTCTACAATGAGCAGTTCTTC	CASSPRGRLYNEQFF	.	TRBV5-8	TRBJ2-1	.
TGTGCCAGCAGCGTCCAGGGGGCCTTCTACAATGAGCAGTTCTTC	CASSVQGAFYNEQFF	.	TRBV9	TRBJ2-1	TRBD1
TGTGCCAGCAGTTTAGGGGCCGGGGAGCTGTTTTTT	CASSLGAGELFF	.	TRBV12-3/TRBV12-4	TRBJ2-2	.
TGTGCCAGCAGCTCCCATGAACGGGGGCCGAGTGAGCAGTTCTTC	CASSSHERGPSEQFF	.	TRBV7-9	TRBJ2-1	.
TGTGCCAGCAGTGACACCCCACAGCCTTTTAACTATGGCTACACCTTC	CASSDTPQPFNYGYTF	medium-sized	TRBV6-4	TRBJ1-2	.
TGTGCCAGCAGCCTTATCCGGCAGGAGAGATACTATGGCTACACCTTC	CASSLIRQERYYGYTF	.	TRBV6-2/TRBV6-3	TRBJ1-2	.
TGTGCCAGCAGCTCCAACGGGCCCTCTCAAGGCTACACCTTC	CASSSNGPSQGYTF	.	TRBV7-9	TRBJ1-2	.
TGTGCCAGCAGTGATGGGACAGGAGCTAACTATGGCTACACCTTC	CASSDGTGANYGYTF	.	TRBV6-1	TRBJ1-2	TRBD1
TGTGCCAGCAGCCAAGACGGGCCTGGCACCGGGGAGCTGTTTTTT	CASSQDGPGTGELFF	.	TRBV3-1/TRBV3-2	TRBJ2-2	.
TGTGCCAGCAGCCAAGAGGGGCAGGGGCGGGAAAAACTGTTTTTT	CASSQEGQGREKLFF	.	TRBV3-1/TRBV3-2	TRBJ1-4	.
TGTGCCAGCGGTCCAAGGGGGAACACTGAAGCTTTCTTT	CASGPRGNTEAFF	.	TRBV21-1	TRBJ1-1	.
TGCGCCAGCAGCTCGGGGACCGCCAGTTTAGGAGGCTACACCTTC	CASSSGTASLGGYTF	few	TRBV5-1	TRBJ1-2	.
TGTGCCAGCAGTCCGGGACAACCTGCTGGAAACACCATATATTTT	CASSPGQPAGNTIYF	once	TRBV6-5	TRBJ1-3	.
TGTGCCAGCAGCGACAGGAAGAACACTGAAGCTTTCTTT	CASSDRKNTEAFF	.	TRBV11-3	TRBJ1-1	.
TGCGCCAGCAGCGTGACAGCTTACCTCTCTGGGGCCAACGTCCTGACTTTC	CASSVTAYLSGANVLTF	.	TRBV5-1	TRBJ2-6	.
TGTGCCAGCAGTGAAAGGACAGGGGATGAGCAGTTCTTC	CASSERTGDEQFF	.	TRBV6-1	TRBJ2-1	TRBD1
TGTGCCAGCAGCTTGGTCGGAGTATCAGCCTCCTACGAGCAGTACTTC	CASSLVGVSASYEQYF	.	TRBV5-6	TRBJ2-7	.
TGCGCCAGCAGCATCTTAAGACAGGGGGCGTTCAATGAGCAGTTCTTC	CASSILRQGAFNEQFF	.	TRBV5-1	TRBJ2-1	TRBD1
TGTGCCAGTAGTAGGGGGGGTGGAGTCATGAACACTGAAGCTTTCTTT	CASSRGGGVMNTEAFF	.	TRBV19	TRBJ1-1	.